Sequencing of this TCR beta chain was carried out in a study of T cell responses to AZD1222 COVID-19 vaccine. Profiled with immunoSEQ multiplex PCR; TCRdb holds only in-frame clones, not every one. The sample shows 90,000 to 120,000 clones, approximately 89% of them seen only once. Study results and caveats: Targeting of unmutated variant regions was reportedly seen in nearly half of spike-specific TCRs. Donors in the cohort were predominantly white British and more often female, and clonal diversity was possibly underestimated.

With respect to this clone: The target antigen is unknown.

The sample in question was peripheral blood, obtained on day 0 of MenACWY control vaccination. The sequence derives from an adult in good health.

This CDR3 is CASSYSTVAGDYGYTF. CDR3 DNA: TGTGCCAGCAGTTACTCGACTGTGGCAGGGGACTATGGCTACACCTTC. The chain combines TRBV6-2 or TRBV6-3 with TRBJ1-2, with a weak D call TRBD1 (6 bases). CDR1 and CDR2 (germline): MNHEY, SVGEGT. The CDR3 spans 16 residues. The V end lost 0 bases, the J end lost 3 bases, and 14 bases lay between the germline ends.